The 19 T cell receptor beta chains given below trace back to one sample, sequenced in a study of blood T cells in healthy people across ages. Sample-barcoded 5' priming and a J-beta primer mix drove a second PCR of roughly 6 to 12 cycles. TCRdb reprocessed the 5' RACE reads via MiXCR and lists one record per CDR3 protein. The data contain 1.5 million to 2 million distinct CDR3 sequences, about 50% of them seen just once; the ten biggest clones take up more than 2%. Sequencing input: blood. These receptors all stem from a woman in her thirties or forties in good health.

This clonotype has just a few counts. This chain joins TRBV21-1 and TRBJ1-6; the table names TRBD1, a call not compared with the DNA. TRBV21-1 is shown as a pseudogene. The CDR3 totals 16 residues. CDR3 DNA: TGTGCCAGCAGCAATACCGGGACAGATTATAATTCACCCCTCCACTTT. This codes for CASSNTGTDYNSPLHF.

This clonotype was seen many times. The J gene is TRBJ1-2, the V gene TRBV9, with TRBD1 matching over 11 bases. The germline V gene has CDR1 SGDLS and CDR2 YYNGEE. CDR3 length equals 15 residues. V was clipped by 0 bases and J by 3 bases; unmatched bases: 1. CDR3 sequence: CASSVGTGGDYGYTF. The DNA for the CDR3 is TGTGCCAGCAGCGTAGGGACAGGGGGCGACTATGGCTACACCTTC.

In this sample, this clonotype turned up once. The chain recombines TRBV7-9 with TRBJ2-4; TRBD1 is a possible D gene (5 bases). The CDR3 runs to 14 residues. The germline V gene has CDR1 SEHNR and CDR2 FQNEAQ (reference sequence). Trimming removed 4 bases at V and 4 bases at J, with 11 bases between. The CDR3 reads CASSCAGPKNIQYF. DNA of the CDR3: TGTGCCAGCAGCTGCGCAGGGCCAAAAAACATTCAGTACTTC.

CDR3 in amino acids: CASSLSRMSPQETQYF. The CDR3 DNA is TGTGCCAGCAGCTTGTCGCGGATGTCCCCTCAAGAGACCCAGTACTTC. The chain has TRBV5-8 and TRBJ2-5; unclear D gene. Germline CDR1 and CDR2: SGHTS and YDEGEE. The CDR3 sequence is 16 residues long. Trimming took off 1 base at V and 2 bases at J, with 15 bases between the two ends.

This chain uses TRBV7-2 with TRBJ2-3; TRBD2 is a possible D gene (6 bases). This CDR3 has 16 amino acids. Trimming took off 1 base at V and 6 bases at J, with 17 bases between the two ends. Looked up from germline, CDR1 is SGHTA and CDR2 is FQGNSA. The chain's CDR3 is CASSLGLVPSSDTQYF. CDR3 DNA sequence: TGTGCCAGCAGCTTAGGACTAGTCCCTTCCTCGGATACGCAGTATTTT.

The rearrangement uses TRBV2 and TRBJ1-1, with a possible D match to TRBD1 (5 bases). In germline, CDR1 is SNHLY, CDR2 FYNNEI. The V gene lost 8 bases and the J gene lost 0 bases, with 13 bases spanning the gap. The CDR3 runs 14 residues. Here the CDR3 DNA reads TGTGCCAGCCTCCGACAGCCGGTGAACACTGAAGCTTTCTTT. The encoded protein is CASLRQPVNTEAFF.

The rearrangement uses TRBV6-2 or TRBV6-3 and TRBJ2-1, with a weak D call TRBD1 (5 bases). Germline-derived CDR1 and CDR2 are MNHEY and SVGEGT. The length of the CDR3 is 13 residues. Trimming pared 6 bases from V and 3 bases from J, leaving 9 bases between. The CDR3 protein is CASRNRGYNEQFF. The CDR3 DNA is TGTGCCAGCAGAAATAGGGGCTACAATGAGCAGTTCTTC.

This clonotype was observed a few times. The V gene is TRBV12-3 or TRBV12-4, the J gene TRBJ1-2, with D uncertain. The CDR3 contains 15 residues. The V end lost 1 base, the J end lost 0 bases, and 9 bases lay between the germline ends. The CDR3 is CASSLERRTNYGYTF. The CDR3 nucleotides read TGTGCCAGCAGTTTAGAACGGAGGACTAACTATGGCTACACCTTC.

This clonotype was recorded a few times. This chain uses TRBV20-1 with TRBJ1-2; D ambiguous. CDR1 is DFQATT, CDR2 SNEGSKA, per germline (reference sequence). The CDR3 loop spans 14 amino acids. Trimming shortened V by 0 bases and J by 0 bases, and 8 bases separated the two germline ends. CDR3 protein: CSARDGVSNYGYTF. CDR3 DNA: TGCAGTGCTAGAGATGGGGTCTCTAACTATGGCTACACCTTC.

This clonotype was observed a few times. The rearrangement links TRBV2 to TRBJ1-2, with D possibly matching TRBD1 (5 bases). The CDR3 totals 14 residues. With 6 bases removed from V and 7 bases from J, the gap between germline ends came to 18 bases. Germline CDR1 and CDR2: SNHLY and FYNNEI. DNA of the CDR3: TGTGCCAGCAGCGCCAGGATCAAGGGGTCTGGCTACACCTTC. It encodes CASSARIKGSGYTF.

V gene TRBV12-3 or TRBV12-4 combines with J gene TRBJ2-5, with TRBD1 matching 7 bases. The CDR3 contains 15 residues. V lost 5 bases and J lost 5; bases outside the gene matches: 11. The chain's CDR3 is CASSQRQGHRETQYF. The CDR3 DNA reads TGTGCCAGCAGTCAGAGACAGGGTCACCGGGAGACCCAGTACTTC.

This clonotype was seen once. The V gene is TRBV20-1, the J gene TRBJ1-3; D gene ambiguous. Germline V CDR1 and CDR2: DFQATT, SNEGSKA (reference sequence). The V end lost 7 bases, the J end lost 2 bases, and 12 bases lay between the germline ends. CDR3 size: 13 residues. CDR3 amino acids: CSGWTSTGNTIYF. CDR3 DNA sequence: TGCAGTGGGTGGACCTCCACTGGAAACACCATATATTTT.

The chain joins TRBV6-2 or TRBV6-3 to TRBJ2-7; D is unclear. The germline CDR1 and CDR2 sequences are MNHEY and SVGEGT. Trimming took 0 bases from V and 2 from J, leaving 11 bases between them. CDR3 size: 15 residues. The CDR3 reads CASSYSIGVPYEQYF. CDR3 DNA sequence: TGTGCCAGCAGTTACTCGATAGGCGTCCCCTACGAGCAGTACTTC.

This clonotype showed up just a few times. The V call is TRBV29-1, the J call TRBJ2-4, with 9 bases that match TRBD1. The CDR3 has 15 amino acids. V shed 3 bases, J shed 3 bases, and the junction held 6 bases outside the gene matches. The V gene's germline CDR1 is SQVTM and CDR2 ANQGSEA. CDR3 in DNA: TGCAGCGTTGATGCCCTGACAGGGGGCAAAAACATTCAGTACTTC. Protein sequence: CSVDALTGGKNIQYF.

This clonotype was counted only a few times. The rearrangement joins TRBV7-2 to TRBJ2-1; D is possibly TRBD1 (5 bases). The CDR3 is 13 amino acids. V was shortened by 5 bases and J by 6 bases, with 11 bases between the two germline ends. Germline CDR1 reads SGHTA; CDR2 reads FQGNSA. The DNA for the CDR3 is TGTGCCAGCAGCGACAGCTACCTCAATGAGCAGTTCTTC. Translating it yields CASSDSYLNEQFF.

The rearrangement joins TRBV29-1 to TRBJ1-1; 10 bases align to TRBD1. V lost 4 bases, J lost 3 bases, and 2 bases stayed unmatched. This CDR3 region has 13 residues. CDR1 is SQVTM and CDR2 is ANQGSEA in the germline V gene. CDR3 sequence: CSVGTGGDTEAFF. CDR3 nucleotides: TGCAGCGTTGGGACAGGGGGGGACACTGAAGCTTTCTTT.

This clonotype was seen more than once but under ten times. This chain uses TRBV12-3 or TRBV12-4 with TRBJ2-6, with TRBD1 as a possible D gene (8 bases). Trimming cost V 6 bases and J 0 bases, with 18 bases left between them. This CDR3 has 18 residues. This CDR3 is CASSPTGGGFSGANVLTF. As DNA, the CDR3 is TGTGCCAGCAGCCCAACAGGGGGGGGGTTCTCTGGGGCCAACGTCCTGACTTTC.

V and J are TRBV29-1 and TRBJ2-3; D is perhaps TRBD1 (5 bases). V shed 4 bases and J shed 1 base, with 6 bases lying between them. This CDR3 has 12 amino acids. The germline CDR1 and CDR2 sequences are SQVTM and ANQGSEA. Written as DNA, the CDR3 is TGCAGCGTTGTGGGGCGCACAGATACGCAGTATTTT. This encodes CSVVGRTDTQYF.

This chain links TRBV5-6 with TRBJ1-2; 7 bases are shared with TRBD1. CDR3 size: 14 residues. Germline V CDR1 and CDR2: SGHDT, YYEEEE. V lost 2 bases and J lost 7; bases outside the gene matches: 8. This CDR3 is CASSFDRDRGGYTF. DNA for the CDR3: TGTGCCAGCAGCTTCGACAGGGACCGGGGTGGCTACACCTTC.